Here is one T cell receptor (beta chain) with its context. Its antigen remains unknown. One to two pinch biopsies were taken from the rectum during colonoscopy. The length of the CDR3 is 16 residues. Looked up from germline, CDR1 is MDHEN and CDR2 is SYDVKM. V was shortened by 2 bases and J by 2 bases, with 12 bases between the two germline ends. Libraries were prepared by immunoSEQ multiplex PCR; TCRdb keeps only in-frame clonotypes and omits some of them. The sample has about 37,000 clones; around 75% are singletons. The sample comes from a study of pediatric ulcerative colitis. Study results and caveats: Rectal pinch biopsies may include blood-derived T cells.

Sequencing used gut tissue. This clonotype was sampled from a boy between 5 and 17 years old with severe ulcerative colitis. V and J are TRBV28 and TRBJ1-4; D gene unclear. CDR3 residues: CASSLDWVRTNEKLFF. The DNA for the CDR3 is TGTGCCAGCAGTTTAGATTGGGTGCGGACTAATGAAAAACTGTTTTTT.